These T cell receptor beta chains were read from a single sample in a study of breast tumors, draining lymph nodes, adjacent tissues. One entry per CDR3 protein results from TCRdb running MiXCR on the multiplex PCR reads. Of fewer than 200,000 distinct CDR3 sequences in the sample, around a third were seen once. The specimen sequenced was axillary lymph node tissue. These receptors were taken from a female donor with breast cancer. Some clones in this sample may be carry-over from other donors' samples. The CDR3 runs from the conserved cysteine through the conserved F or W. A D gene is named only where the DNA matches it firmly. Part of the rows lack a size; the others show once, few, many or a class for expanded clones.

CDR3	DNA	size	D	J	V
CAIRPNRGEDYGYTF	TGTGCCATCAGACCCAACAGGGGTGAGGACTATGGCTACACCTTC	many	TRBD1	TRBJ1-2	TRBV10-3
CASSSTPREQYF	TGTGCCAGCAGCTCGACCCCGCGCGAGCAGTACTTC	many	NA	TRBJ2-7	TRBV7-2
CSARAASTDTQYF	TGCAGTGCTAGAGCGGCAAGCACAGATACGCAGTATTTT	NA	NA	TRBJ2-3	TRBV20-1
CASTGQVGNTIYF	TGTGCCAGCACGGGGCAAGTTGGAAACACCATATATTTT	few	NA	TRBJ1-3	TRBV6-5
CASSARGGTENYEQYF	TGTGCCAGCAGCGCCCGGGGCGGGACAGAAAACTACGAGCAGTACTTC	NA	NA	TRBJ2-7	TRBV7-9
CATSDPRSTDTQYF	TGTGCCACCAGTGATCCCCGGAGCACAGATACGCAGTATTTT	many	NA	TRBJ2-3	TRBV24-1
CSARDRVNYNEQFF	TGCAGTGCGAGGGACAGGGTCAACTACAATGAGCAGTTCTTC	many	TRBD1	TRBJ2-1	TRBV20-1
CASSLAANEQYF	TGTGCCAGCAGCTTAGCCGCTAATGAGCAGTATTTT	NA	NA	TRBJ2-3	TRBV7-9
CASSYWTSTPGELFF	TGTGCCAGCAGTTACTGGACTAGTACCCCCGGGGAGCTGTTTTTT	many	TRBD2	TRBJ2-2	TRBV6-6
CASRGQVYNEQYF	TGTGCCAGCAGGGGACAGGTGTACAATGAGCAGTATTTT	NA	TRBD1	TRBJ2-3	TRBV2
CSADTGGNTIYF	TGCAGTGCTGACACGGGTGGGAACACCATATATTTT	many	NA	TRBJ1-3	TRBV20-1
CAISLGGSGANVLTF	TGTGCCATCAGTCTAGGGGGGTCTGGGGCCAACGTCCTGACTTTC	NA	NA	TRBJ2-6	TRBV6-6
CASYRDRGRDEAFF	TGTGCCAGCTACCGAGACAGGGGGCGCGATGAAGCTTTCTTT	few	TRBD1	TRBJ1-1	TRBV2
CASSSREGSWVMNYGYTF	TGTGCCAGCAGCTCTAGGGAGGGGTCGTGGGTGATGAACTATGGCTACACCTTC	NA	NA	TRBJ1-2	TRBV7-9
CASSITRGEQFF	TGTGCCAGTAGTATAACGCGGGGTGAGCAGTTCTTC	many	NA	TRBJ2-1	TRBV19
CASSITVHGNQPQHF	TGTGCCAGTAGTATTACAGTGCATGGCAATCAGCCCCAGCATTTT	many	NA	TRBJ1-5	TRBV19
CASSPRGSGASTDTQYF	TGTGCCAGCAGCCCAAGGGGGAGCGGCGCTAGCACAGATACGCAGTATTTT	many	NA	TRBJ2-3	TRBV9
CASRTLGGEQFF	TGTGCCAGCCGCACTCTGGGAGGTGAGCAGTTCTTC	many	NA	TRBJ2-1	TRBV12-3/TRBV12-4
CSVAEDSYNEQFF	TGCAGCGTTGCGGAGGACTCCTACAATGAGCAGTTCTTC	many	NA	TRBJ2-1	TRBV29-1
CSPVLPGDEKLFF	TGCAGTCCGGTCTTACCAGGGGACGAAAAACTGTTTTTT	many	NA	TRBJ1-4	TRBV20-1
CATSRAGTLQETQYF	TGTGCCACCAGCAGAGCCGGGACTTTACAAGAGACCCAGTACTTC	many	NA	TRBJ2-5	TRBV15
CASSPGRGRGDNEQFF	TGTGCCAGCAGCCCTGGTAGGGGGCGGGGGGACAATGAGCAGTTCTTC	many	NA	TRBJ2-1	TRBV7-2
CASSLPQGVGYTF	TGTGCCAGTAGCCTCCCACAGGGGGTAGGCTACACCTTC	many	TRBD1	TRBJ1-2	TRBV19
CASSPSQGDADTQYF	TGTGCCAGCTCACCCTCCCAGGGGGACGCAGATACGCAGTATTTT	many	TRBD1	TRBJ2-3	TRBV18
CASSTIRNRQGIEPASF	TGTGCCAGTAGTACCATCCGAAATCGACAGGGGATAGAGCCAGCTTCCTTT	NA	TRBD1	TRBJ1-1	TRBV19
CASSLVGAEQYF	TGTGCCAGCAGCTTAGTTGGGGCCGAGCAGTACTTC	many	NA	TRBJ2-7	TRBV7-2
CASSSSGGSNYGYTF	TGTGCCAGCAGCTCATCCGGGGGATCTAACTATGGCTACACCTTC	many	NA	TRBJ1-2	TRBV13
CASSLGTGPGNTIYF	TGTGCCAGCAGCTTAGGGACAGGACCTGGAAACACCATATATTTT	once	TRBD1	TRBJ1-3	TRBV7-9
CASRGGGTEAFF	TGTGCCAGCAGGGGCGGGGGTACTGAAGCTTTCTTT	NA	NA	TRBJ1-1	TRBV12-3/TRBV12-4
CASTAGDSSEKLFF	TGTGCCAGCACCGCAGGGGATTCTTCGGAAAAACTGTTTTTT	many	NA	TRBJ1-4	TRBV12-3/TRBV12-4
CASSRSALAGGYNEQFF	TGCGCCAGCAGCCGAAGTGCACTAGCGGGGGGCTACAATGAGCAGTTCTTC	many	TRBD2	TRBJ2-1	TRBV4-1
CATARGGADTQYF	TGTGCTACAGCCCGGGGGGGCGCAGATACGCAGTATTTT	many	TRBD2	TRBJ2-3	TRBV12-5
CASSYGSNQPQHF	TGTGCCAGCAGTTATGGTAGCAATCAGCCCCAGCATTTT	many	NA	TRBJ1-5	TRBV6-5
CASSPDNYNEQFF	TGTGCCAGCTCACCTGACAACTACAATGAGCAGTTCTTC	few	NA	TRBJ2-1	TRBV18
CASSSTQSGNTIYF	TGTGCCAGCAGCAGCACACAGTCTGGAAACACCATATATTTT	many	NA	TRBJ1-3	TRBV7-9
CASSVTGVTDTQYF	TGTGCCAGCAGCGTCACAGGGGTCACAGATACGCAGTATTTT	many	TRBD1	TRBJ2-3	TRBV7-3
CASRGMTGIGTEAFF	TGTGCCAGCAGGGGGATGACAGGGATAGGCACTGAAGCTTTCTTT	NA	TRBD1	TRBJ1-1	TRBV6-6
CAISGSKQVYTEAFF	TGTGCCATCAGTGGGTCGAAACAGGTATATACTGAAGCTTTCTTT	NA	NA	TRBJ1-1	TRBV10-3
CASSQRVGVPQPQHF	TGTGCCAGCAGCCAGCGGGTGGGGGTACCTCAGCCCCAGCATTTT	many	NA	TRBJ1-5	TRBV6-5
CSTRGLAGEETQYF	TGCAGCACCCGGGGACTAGCGGGGGAAGAGACCCAGTACTTC	NA	TRBD2	TRBJ2-5	TRBV29-1